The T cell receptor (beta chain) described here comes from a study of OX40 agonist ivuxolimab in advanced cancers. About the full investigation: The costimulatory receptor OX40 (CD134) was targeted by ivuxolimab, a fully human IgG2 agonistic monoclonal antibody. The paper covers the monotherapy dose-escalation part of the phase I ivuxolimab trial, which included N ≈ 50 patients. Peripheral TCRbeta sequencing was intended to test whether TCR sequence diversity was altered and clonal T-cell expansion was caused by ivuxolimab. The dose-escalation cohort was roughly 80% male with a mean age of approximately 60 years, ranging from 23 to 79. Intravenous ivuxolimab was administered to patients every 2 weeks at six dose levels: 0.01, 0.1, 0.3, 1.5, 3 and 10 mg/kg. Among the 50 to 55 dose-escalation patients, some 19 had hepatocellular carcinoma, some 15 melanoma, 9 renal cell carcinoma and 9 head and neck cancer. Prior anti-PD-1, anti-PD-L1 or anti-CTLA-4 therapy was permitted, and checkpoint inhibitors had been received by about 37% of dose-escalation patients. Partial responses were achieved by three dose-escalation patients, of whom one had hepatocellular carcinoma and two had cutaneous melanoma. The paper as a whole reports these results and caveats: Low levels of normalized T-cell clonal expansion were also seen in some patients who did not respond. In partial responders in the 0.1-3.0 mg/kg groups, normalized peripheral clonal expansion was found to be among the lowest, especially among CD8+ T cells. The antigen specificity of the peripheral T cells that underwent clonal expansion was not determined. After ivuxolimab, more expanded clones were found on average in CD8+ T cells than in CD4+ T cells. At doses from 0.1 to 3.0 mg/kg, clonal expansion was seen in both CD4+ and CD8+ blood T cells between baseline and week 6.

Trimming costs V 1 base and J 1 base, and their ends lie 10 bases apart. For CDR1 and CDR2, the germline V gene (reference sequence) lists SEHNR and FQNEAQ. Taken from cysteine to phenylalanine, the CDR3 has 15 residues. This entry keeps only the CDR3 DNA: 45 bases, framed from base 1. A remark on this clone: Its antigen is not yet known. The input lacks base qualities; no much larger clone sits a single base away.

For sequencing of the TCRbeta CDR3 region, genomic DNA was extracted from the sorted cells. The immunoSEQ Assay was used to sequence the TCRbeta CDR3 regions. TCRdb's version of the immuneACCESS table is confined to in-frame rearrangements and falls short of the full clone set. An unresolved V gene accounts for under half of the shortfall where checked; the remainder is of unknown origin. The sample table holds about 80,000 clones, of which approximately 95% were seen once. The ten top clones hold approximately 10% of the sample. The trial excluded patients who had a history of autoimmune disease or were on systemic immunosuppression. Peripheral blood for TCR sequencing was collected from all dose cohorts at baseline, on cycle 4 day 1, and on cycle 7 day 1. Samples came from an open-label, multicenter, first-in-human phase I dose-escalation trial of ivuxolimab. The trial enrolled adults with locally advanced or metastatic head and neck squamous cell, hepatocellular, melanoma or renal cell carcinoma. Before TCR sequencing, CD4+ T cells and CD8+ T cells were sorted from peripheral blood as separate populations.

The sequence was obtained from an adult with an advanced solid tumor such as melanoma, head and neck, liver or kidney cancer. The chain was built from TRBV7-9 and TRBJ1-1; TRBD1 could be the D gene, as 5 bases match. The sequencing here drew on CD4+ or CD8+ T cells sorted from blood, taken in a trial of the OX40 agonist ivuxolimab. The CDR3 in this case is CASSLGGYTNTEAFF. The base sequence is TGTGCCAGCAGCTTAGGGGGGTACACGAACACTGAAGCTTTCTTT.